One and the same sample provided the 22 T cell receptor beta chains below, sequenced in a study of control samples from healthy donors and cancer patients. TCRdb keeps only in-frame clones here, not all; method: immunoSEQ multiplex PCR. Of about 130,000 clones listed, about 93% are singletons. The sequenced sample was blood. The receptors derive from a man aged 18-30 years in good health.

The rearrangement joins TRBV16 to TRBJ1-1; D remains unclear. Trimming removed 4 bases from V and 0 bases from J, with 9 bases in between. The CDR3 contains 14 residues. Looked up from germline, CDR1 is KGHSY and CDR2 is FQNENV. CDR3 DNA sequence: TGTGCCAGCAGCCTTCGCGGAATGAACACTGAAGCTTTCTTT. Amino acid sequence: CASSLRGMNTEAFF.

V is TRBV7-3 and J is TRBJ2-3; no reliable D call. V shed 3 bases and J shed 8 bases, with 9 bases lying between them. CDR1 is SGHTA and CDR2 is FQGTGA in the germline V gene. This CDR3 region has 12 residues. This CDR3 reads CASSLTSGTQYF. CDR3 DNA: TGTGCCAGCAGCTTGACCTCTGGTACGCAGTATTTT.

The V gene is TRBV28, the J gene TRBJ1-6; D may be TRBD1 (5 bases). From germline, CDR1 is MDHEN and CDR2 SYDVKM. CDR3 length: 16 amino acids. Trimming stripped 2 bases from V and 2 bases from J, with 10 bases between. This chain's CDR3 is CASSLPGPTYNSPLHF. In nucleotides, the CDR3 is TGTGCCAGCAGTTTACCGGGACCGACCTATAATTCACCCCTCCACTTT.

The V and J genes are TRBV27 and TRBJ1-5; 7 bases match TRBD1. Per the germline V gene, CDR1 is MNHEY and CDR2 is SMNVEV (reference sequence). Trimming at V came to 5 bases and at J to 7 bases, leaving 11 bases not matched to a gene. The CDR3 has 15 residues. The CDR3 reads CASSPQRTGDQPQHF. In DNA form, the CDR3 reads TGTGCCAGCAGTCCCCAGCGAACAGGGGACCAGCCCCAGCATTTT.

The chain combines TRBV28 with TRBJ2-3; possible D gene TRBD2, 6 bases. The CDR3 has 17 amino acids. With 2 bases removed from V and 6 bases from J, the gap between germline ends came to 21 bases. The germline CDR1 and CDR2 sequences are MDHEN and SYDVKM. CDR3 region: CASSLDGYAGPSDTQYF. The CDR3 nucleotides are TGTGCCAGCAGTTTAGATGGATACGCGGGGCCCTCGGATACGCAGTATTTT.

The CDR3 sequence: CASRSSGTAVTEAFF. DNA for the CDR3: TGTGCAAGTCGCTCGTCCGGGACCGCAGTAACTGAAGCTTTCTTT. J is TRBJ1-1 and V is TRBV12-2. TRBV12-2 is classified as a pseudogene. This CDR3 has 15 amino acids.

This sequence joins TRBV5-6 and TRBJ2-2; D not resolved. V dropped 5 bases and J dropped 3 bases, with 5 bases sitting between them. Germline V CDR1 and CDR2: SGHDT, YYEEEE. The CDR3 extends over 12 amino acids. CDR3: CASSSHTGELFF. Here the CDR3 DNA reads TGTGCCAGCAGTTCCCACACCGGGGAGCTGTTTTTT.

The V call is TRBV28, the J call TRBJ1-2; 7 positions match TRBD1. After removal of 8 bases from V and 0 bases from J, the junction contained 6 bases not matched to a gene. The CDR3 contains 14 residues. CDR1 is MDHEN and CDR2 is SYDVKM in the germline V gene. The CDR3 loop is CASERQGPNYGYTF. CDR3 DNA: TGTGCCAGCGAAAGACAGGGACCTAACTATGGCTACACCTTC.

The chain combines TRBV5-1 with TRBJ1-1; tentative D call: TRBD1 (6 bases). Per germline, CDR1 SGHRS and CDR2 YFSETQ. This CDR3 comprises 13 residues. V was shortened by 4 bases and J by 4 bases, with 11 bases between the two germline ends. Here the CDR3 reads CASSKQGSTEAFF. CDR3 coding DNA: TGCGCCAGCAGCAAACAGGGTAGCACTGAAGCTTTCTTT.

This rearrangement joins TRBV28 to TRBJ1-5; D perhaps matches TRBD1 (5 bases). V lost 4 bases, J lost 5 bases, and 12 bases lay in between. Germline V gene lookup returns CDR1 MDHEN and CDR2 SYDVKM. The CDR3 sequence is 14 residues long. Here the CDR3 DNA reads TGTGCCAGCAGTTCAGGTCTGGGGGATCAGCCCCAGCATTTT. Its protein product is CASSSGLGDQPQHF.

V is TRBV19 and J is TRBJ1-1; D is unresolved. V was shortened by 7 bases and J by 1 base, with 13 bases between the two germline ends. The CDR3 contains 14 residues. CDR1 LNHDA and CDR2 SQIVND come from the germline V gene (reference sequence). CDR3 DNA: TGTGCCAGTAAGGTGGCGACGGCGAACACTGAAGCTTTCTTT. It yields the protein CASKVATANTEAFF.

CDR3 region: CSARGDNEQFF. CDR3 in DNA: TGCAGTGCTAGAGGCGACAATGAGCAGTTCTTC. V and J are TRBV20-1 and TRBJ2-1; D gene unclear. Per the germline V gene, CDR1 is DFQATT and CDR2 is SNEGSKA (reference sequence). The CDR3 covers 11 residues. The V end lost 1 base, the J end lost 5 bases, and 3 bases lay between the germline ends.

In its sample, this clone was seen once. The CDR3 spells CATGGVGTEAFF. CDR3 sequence (DNA): TGTGCCACAGGGGGCGTTGGCACTGAAGCTTTCTTT. The rearrangement joins TRBV10-3 to TRBJ1-1, with 8 bases matching TRBD1. This CDR3 is built from 12 residues. Germline lookup yields CDR1 ENHRY and CDR2 SYGVKD. The ends lost 10 bases at V and 4 bases at J; junction bases unmatched: 5.

As DNA, the CDR3 is TGCGCCAGCAGCCCGGGACTCCTCTACAATGAGCAGTTCTTC. Its protein is CASSPGLLYNEQFF. The chain couples TRBV4-3 to TRBJ2-1, with D possibly TRBD2 on 6 matching bases. From germline, CDR1 is LGHNA and CDR2 YSLEER. This CDR3 is 14 amino acids long. V was shortened by 4 bases and J by 3 bases, with 10 bases between the two germline ends.

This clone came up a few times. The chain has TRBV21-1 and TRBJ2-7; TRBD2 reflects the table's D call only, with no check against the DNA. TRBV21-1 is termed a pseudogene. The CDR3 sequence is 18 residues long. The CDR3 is CASSSFRGTSGSSYEQYV. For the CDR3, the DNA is TGTGCCAGCAGCTCATTTAGGGGGACTAGCGGGAGCTCCTACGAGCAGTACGTC.

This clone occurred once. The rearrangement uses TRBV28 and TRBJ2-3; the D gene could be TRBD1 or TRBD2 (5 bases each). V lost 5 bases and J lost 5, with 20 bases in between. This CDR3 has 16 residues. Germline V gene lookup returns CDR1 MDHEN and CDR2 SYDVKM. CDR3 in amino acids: CASSTSRGLGGDTQYF. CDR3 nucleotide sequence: TGTGCCAGCAGTACGTCTAGGGGTCTAGGAGGAGATACGCAGTATTTT.

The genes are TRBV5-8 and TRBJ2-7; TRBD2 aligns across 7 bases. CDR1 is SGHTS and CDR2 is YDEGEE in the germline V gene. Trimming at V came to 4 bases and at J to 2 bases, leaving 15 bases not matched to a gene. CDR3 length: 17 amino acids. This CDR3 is CASSLANGGSITYEQYV. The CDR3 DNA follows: TGTGCCAGCAGCCTTGCTAATGGCGGGAGCATTACCTACGAGCAGTACGTC.

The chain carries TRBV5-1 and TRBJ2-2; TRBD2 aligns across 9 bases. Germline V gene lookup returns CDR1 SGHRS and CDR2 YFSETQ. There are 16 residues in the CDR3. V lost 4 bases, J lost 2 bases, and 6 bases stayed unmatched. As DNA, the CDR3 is TGCGCCAGCAGCCTGCGGGGGGGAGATAACACCGGGGAGCTGTTTTTT. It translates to CASSLRGGDNTGELFF.

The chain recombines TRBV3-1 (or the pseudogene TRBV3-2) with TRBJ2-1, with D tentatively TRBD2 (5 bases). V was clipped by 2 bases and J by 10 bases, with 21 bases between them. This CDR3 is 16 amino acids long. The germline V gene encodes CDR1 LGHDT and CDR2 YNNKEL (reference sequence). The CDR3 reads CASSQTRLPAGNEQFF. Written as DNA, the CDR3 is TGTGCCAGCAGCCAAACAAGACTCCCCGCGGGCAACGAGCAGTTCTTC.

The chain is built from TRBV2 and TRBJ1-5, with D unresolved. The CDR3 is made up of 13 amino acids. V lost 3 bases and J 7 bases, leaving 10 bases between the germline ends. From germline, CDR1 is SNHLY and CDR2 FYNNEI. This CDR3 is CASSEEGWQPQHF. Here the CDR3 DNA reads TGTGCCAGCAGTGAGGAGGGCTGGCAGCCCCAGCATTTT. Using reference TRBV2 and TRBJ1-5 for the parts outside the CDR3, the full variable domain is EPEVTQTPSHQVTQMGQEVILRCVPISNHLYFYWYRQILGQKVEFLVSFYNNEISEKSEIFDDQFSVERPDGSNFTLKIRSTKLEDSAMYFCASSEEGWQPQHFGDGTRLSIL.

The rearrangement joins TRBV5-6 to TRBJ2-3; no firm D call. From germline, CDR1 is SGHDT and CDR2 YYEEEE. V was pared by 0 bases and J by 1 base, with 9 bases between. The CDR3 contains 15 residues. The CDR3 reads CASSLAGLGTDTQYF. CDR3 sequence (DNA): TGTGCCAGCAGCTTGGCCGGGCTTGGCACAGATACGCAGTATTTT. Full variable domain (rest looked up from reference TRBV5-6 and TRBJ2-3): DAGVTQSPTHLIKTRGQQVTLRCSPKSGHDTVSWYQQALGQGPQFIFQYYEEEERQRGNFPDRFSGHQFPNYSSELNVNALLLGDSALYLCASSLAGLGTDTQYFGPGTRLTVL.

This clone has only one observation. CDR3 in DNA: TGTGCCAGCAGCCGACAGGGGAAAGATACGCAGTATTTT. Its translation is CASSRQGKDTQYF. The rearrangement joins TRBV6-5 to TRBJ2-3; 8 nucleotides align to TRBD1. The V gene's germline CDR1 is MNHEY and CDR2 SVGAGI. The V segment lost 6 bases and the J segment 5 bases; nucleotides outside the gene matches: 4. This CDR3 contains 13 residues.